The rows below give T cell receptor beta chains drawn from one sample of a study of shared clonotypes between healthy human individuals. Clones were read by immunoSEQ multiplex PCR, and TCRdb kept only the in-frame ones, dropping some. The sample lists fewer than 1.6 million clones; around 98.5% were seen once. Sequences were obtained from naive CD4+ T cells sorted from blood. The receptors here all came from a man in his thirties or forties in good health. The CDR3 runs from the conserved cysteine through the conserved F or W. D genes are given only for firm matches. The size entry is marked missing in some rows and otherwise reads once, few, many or a size class.

j_call: TRBJ2-2; v_call: TRBV18; clone_size: NA; cdr3_length: 16; d_call: TRBD2; cdr3_aa: CASSPIRAGVTGELFF; cdr3_nt: TGTGCCAGCTCACCCATCAGAGCGGGAGTGACCGGGGAGCTGTTTTTT
j_call: TRBJ2-3; v_call: TRBV7-9; clone_size: NA; cdr3_length: 16; d_call: NA; cdr3_aa: CASSLLLGRSTDTQYF; cdr3_nt: TGTGCCAGCAGCTTACTGCTGGGACGGAGCACAGATACGCAGTATTTT
j_call: TRBJ1-4; v_call: TRBV5-1; clone_size: NA; cdr3_length: 14; d_call: NA; cdr3_aa: CASSLGRVDEKLFF; cdr3_nt: TGCGCCAGCAGCTTGGGAAGGGTAGATGAAAAACTGTTTTTT
j_call: TRBJ2-3; v_call: TRBV4-3; clone_size: NA; cdr3_length: 17; d_call: NA; cdr3_aa: CASSQRLTTTSTDTQYF; cdr3_nt: TGCGCCAGCAGCCAAAGACTAACAACGACTAGCACAGATACGCAGTATTTT
j_call: TRBJ1-3; v_call: TRBV18; clone_size: NA; cdr3_length: 15; d_call: NA; cdr3_aa: CASSQWRDTGNTIYF; cdr3_nt: TGTGCCAGCTCACAGTGGCGGGACACTGGAAACACCATATATTTT
j_call: TRBJ2-3; v_call: TRBV27; clone_size: NA; cdr3_length: 14; d_call: NA; cdr3_aa: CASSFKAVGDTQYF; cdr3_nt: TGTGCCAGCAGTTTTAAGGCAGTGGGGGATACGCAGTATTTT
j_call: TRBJ2-7; v_call: TRBV5-1; clone_size: once; cdr3_length: 14; d_call: TRBD2; cdr3_aa: CASSLPAGGDEQYF; cdr3_nt: TGCGCCAGCAGCTTACCAGCGGGGGGCGACGAGCAGTACTTC
j_call: TRBJ2-1; v_call: TRBV7-9; clone_size: NA; cdr3_length: 18; d_call: TRBD2; cdr3_aa: CASSSLAGPVSSYNEQFF; cdr3_nt: TGTGCCAGCAGCTCCCTAGCGGGCCCCGTGAGCTCCTACAATGAGCAGTTCTTC
j_call: TRBJ1-5; v_call: TRBV5-1; clone_size: NA; cdr3_length: 18; d_call: NA; cdr3_aa: CASSVGPQAGTNNQPQHF; cdr3_nt: TGCGCCAGCAGCGTTGGCCCCCAAGCTGGGACTAACAATCAGCCCCAGCATTTT
j_call: TRBJ2-7; v_call: TRBV7-9; clone_size: NA; cdr3_length: 15; d_call: TRBD2; cdr3_aa: CASSSTSGGNYEQYF; cdr3_nt: TGTGCCAGCAGCTCAACTAGCGGAGGTAACTACGAGCAGTACTTC
j_call: TRBJ2-1; v_call: TRBV30; clone_size: NA; cdr3_length: 15; d_call: NA; cdr3_aa: CAWSPGTLGNNEQFF; cdr3_nt: TGTGCCTGGAGTCCCGGGACTCTGGGGAACAATGAGCAGTTCTTC
j_call: TRBJ1-2; v_call: TRBV27; clone_size: NA; cdr3_length: 14; d_call: NA; cdr3_aa: CASSLSKGAYGYTF; cdr3_nt: TGTGCCAGCAGTTTATCGAAAGGTGCCTATGGCTACACCTTC
j_call: TRBJ1-5; v_call: TRBV19; clone_size: NA; cdr3_length: 14; d_call: NA; cdr3_aa: CASRSGQDNQPQHF; cdr3_nt: TGTGCCAGCCGCTCCGGGCAGGACAATCAGCCCCAGCATTTT
j_call: TRBJ2-1; v_call: TRBV19; clone_size: NA; cdr3_length: 17; d_call: TRBD2; cdr3_aa: CASSSFGRGFSYNEQFF; cdr3_nt: TGTGCCAGTAGTTCATTTGGGCGGGGGTTCTCCTACAATGAGCAGTTCTTC
j_call: TRBJ2-2; v_call: TRBV5-1; clone_size: once; cdr3_length: 14; d_call: TRBD1; cdr3_aa: CASSPGQGTGELFF; cdr3_nt: TGCGCCAGCAGCCCGGGACAGGGGACCGGGGAGCTGTTTTTT
j_call: TRBJ2-7; v_call: TRBV6-6; clone_size: NA; cdr3_length: 12; d_call: NA; cdr3_aa: CASSTPFYEQYF; cdr3_nt: TGTGCCAGCAGTACCCCCTTCTACGAGCAGTACTTC
j_call: TRBJ2-3; v_call: TRBV7-2; clone_size: NA; cdr3_length: 15; d_call: NA; cdr3_aa: CASSNLGLSTDTQYF; cdr3_nt: TGTGCCAGCAGCAACCTGGGACTCAGCACAGATACGCAGTATTTT
j_call: TRBJ1-2; v_call: TRBV11-1; clone_size: once; cdr3_length: 15; d_call: TRBD1; cdr3_aa: CASSLRPGGSYGYTF; cdr3_nt: TGTGCCAGCAGCTTACGGCCAGGGGGGAGCTATGGCTACACCTTC
j_call: TRBJ1-1; v_call: TRBV5-1; clone_size: NA; cdr3_length: 13; d_call: TRBD1; cdr3_aa: CASSSNRGLFSFF; cdr3_nt: TGCGCCAGCAGCTCCAACAGGGGTCTGTTTTCTTTCTTT
j_call: TRBJ2-2; v_call: TRBV7-9; clone_size: NA; cdr3_length: 17; d_call: NA; cdr3_aa: CASSLVPPGSNSGELFF; cdr3_nt: TGTGCCAGCAGCTTAGTTCCTCCAGGATCCAACAGCGGGGAGCTGTTTTTT
j_call: TRBJ1-2; v_call: TRBV7-9; clone_size: NA; cdr3_length: 12; d_call: NA; cdr3_aa: CASSLSGVGYTF; cdr3_nt: TGTGCCAGCAGCTTGAGTGGGGTTGGCTACACCTTC
j_call: TRBJ1-1; v_call: TRBV14; clone_size: NA; cdr3_length: 15; d_call: TRBD1; cdr3_aa: CASSQQGATFTEAFF; cdr3_nt: TGTGCCAGCAGCCAACAGGGGGCCACTTTCACTGAAGCTTTCTTT
j_call: TRBJ2-7; v_call: TRBV19; clone_size: NA; cdr3_length: 18; d_call: TRBD2; cdr3_aa: CASSIVRAGVRRGSEQYF; cdr3_nt: TGTGCCAGTAGTATAGTTCGAGCGGGAGTAAGAAGAGGGAGCGAGCAGTACTTC
j_call: TRBJ1-5; v_call: TRBV7-2; clone_size: NA; cdr3_length: 14; d_call: NA; cdr3_aa: CASSRGAVNQPQHF; cdr3_nt: TGTGCCAGCAGCCGAGGGGCAGTGAATCAGCCCCAGCATTTT
j_call: TRBJ2-7; v_call: TRBV2; clone_size: NA; cdr3_length: 16; d_call: NA; cdr3_aa: CASSEWRLDRSYEQYF; cdr3_nt: TGTGCCAGCAGTGAATGGCGTCTAGACAGATCCTACGAGCAGTACTTC
j_call: TRBJ1-2; v_call: TRBV6-5; clone_size: NA; cdr3_length: 15; d_call: TRBD1; cdr3_aa: CASTSIRGPNYGYTF; cdr3_nt: TGTGCCAGCACCTCAATCAGGGGGCCTAACTATGGCTACACCTTC
j_call: TRBJ2-2; v_call: TRBV27; clone_size: NA; cdr3_length: 15; d_call: TRBD1; cdr3_aa: CASSLHRGNTGELFF; cdr3_nt: TGTGCCAGCAGTTTGCACAGGGGGAACACCGGGGAGCTGTTTTTT
j_call: TRBJ1-5; v_call: TRBV5-5; clone_size: NA; cdr3_length: 14; d_call: NA; cdr3_aa: CASSLSGGNQPQHF; cdr3_nt: TGTGCCAGCAGCTTGTCCGGGGGCAATCAGCCCCAGCATTTT
j_call: TRBJ2-5; v_call: TRBV10-2; clone_size: NA; cdr3_length: 13; d_call: TRBD2; cdr3_aa: CASGLGGSQTQYF; cdr3_nt: TGCGCCAGTGGTTTGGGCGGGAGTCAGACCCAGTACTTC
j_call: TRBJ2-5; v_call: TRBV9; clone_size: NA; cdr3_length: 14; d_call: NA; cdr3_aa: CASSVAARQETQYF; cdr3_nt: TGTGCCAGCAGCGTAGCGGCACGGCAAGAGACCCAGTACTTC
j_call: TRBJ1-1; v_call: TRBV7-2; clone_size: once; cdr3_length: 13; d_call: NA; cdr3_aa: CASSRRVNTEAFF; cdr3_nt: TGTGCCAGCAGCCGCCGGGTGAACACTGAAGCTTTCTTT
j_call: TRBJ2-5; v_call: TRBV6-1; clone_size: NA; cdr3_length: 14; d_call: NA; cdr3_aa: CASSELGQQETQYF; cdr3_nt: TGTGCCAGCAGTGAACTCGGACAGCAAGAGACCCAGTACTTC
j_call: TRBJ1-1; v_call: TRBV9; clone_size: NA; cdr3_length: 14; d_call: NA; cdr3_aa: CASSVALTNTEAFF; cdr3_nt: TGTGCCAGCAGCGTAGCTTTGACGAACACTGAAGCTTTCTTT
j_call: TRBJ2-7; v_call: TRBV7-8; clone_size: NA; cdr3_length: 13; d_call: NA; cdr3_aa: CASSLGLGYEQYF; cdr3_nt: TGTGCCAGCAGCCTAGGTTTGGGCTACGAGCAGTACTTC
j_call: TRBJ2-5; v_call: TRBV10-3; clone_size: NA; cdr3_length: 14; d_call: TRBD2; cdr3_aa: CAITPSGSRETQYF; cdr3_nt: TGTGCCATTACCCCCAGCGGGAGTCGAGAGACCCAGTACTTC
j_call: TRBJ2-3; v_call: TRBV5-6; clone_size: NA; cdr3_length: 14; d_call: NA; cdr3_aa: CASSLSRITDTQYF; cdr3_nt: TGTGCCAGCAGCTTGAGCAGAATCACAGATACGCAGTATTTT